This TCR beta chain originates from a study of T cell repertoires in cytomegalovirus infection. Turning to the study itself: Indicated by public TCR beta signatures were CMV infection and matching HLA type.

Germline lookup yields CDR1 MNHEY and CDR2 SVGAGI. The CDR3 runs 14 residues. Trimming took 0 bases from V and 1 from J, leaving 6 bases between them. Regarding the study as a whole: The study found HLA-C-restricted CMV-specific TCR beta clonotypes dominating the ex vivo response.

This clonotype has more than one count but fewer than ten. Its antigen is not known. Using its own MiXCR run on the reads, TCRdb lists one record per CDR3 protein. The repertoire holds fewer than 850,000 distinct CDR3 sequences, with about 29% as singletons. The sequence derives from a human donor in good health (CMV status not recorded). Some clones in this sample may be carry-over from other donors' samples. Sequenced material: cultured CD8+ T cells from PBMCs, taken from culture after CMV antigen stimulation. This chain links TRBV6-5 with TRBJ1-2; unclear D gene. CDR3 residues: CASSYSLGNYGYTF. As DNA, the CDR3 is TGTGCCAGCAGTTACTCCCTGGGTAACTATGGCTACACCTTC.